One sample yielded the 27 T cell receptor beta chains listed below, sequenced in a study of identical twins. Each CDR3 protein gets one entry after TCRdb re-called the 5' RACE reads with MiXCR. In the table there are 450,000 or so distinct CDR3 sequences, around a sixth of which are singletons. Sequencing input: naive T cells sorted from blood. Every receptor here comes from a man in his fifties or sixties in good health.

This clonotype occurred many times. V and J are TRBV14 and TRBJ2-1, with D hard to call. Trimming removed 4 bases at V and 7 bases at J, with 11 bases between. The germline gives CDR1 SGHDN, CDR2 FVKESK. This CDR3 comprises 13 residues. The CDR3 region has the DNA TGTGCCAGCAGCCTCCCACGAGTGAATGAGCAGTTCTTC. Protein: CASSLPRVNEQFF.

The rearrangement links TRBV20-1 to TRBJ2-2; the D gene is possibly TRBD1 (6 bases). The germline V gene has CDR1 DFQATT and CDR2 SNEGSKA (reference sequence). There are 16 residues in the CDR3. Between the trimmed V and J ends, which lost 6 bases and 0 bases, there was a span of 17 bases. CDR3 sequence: CSAKTGVGANTGELFF. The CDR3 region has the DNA TGCAGTGCCAAGACAGGAGTCGGCGCGAACACCGGGGAGCTGTTTTTT.

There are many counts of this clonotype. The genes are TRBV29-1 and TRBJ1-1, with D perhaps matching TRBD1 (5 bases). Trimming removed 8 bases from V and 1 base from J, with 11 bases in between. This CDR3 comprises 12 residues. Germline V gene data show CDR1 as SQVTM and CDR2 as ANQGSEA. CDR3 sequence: CSLTTANTEAFF. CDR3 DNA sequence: TGCAGCCTAACGACAGCGAACACTGAAGCTTTCTTT.

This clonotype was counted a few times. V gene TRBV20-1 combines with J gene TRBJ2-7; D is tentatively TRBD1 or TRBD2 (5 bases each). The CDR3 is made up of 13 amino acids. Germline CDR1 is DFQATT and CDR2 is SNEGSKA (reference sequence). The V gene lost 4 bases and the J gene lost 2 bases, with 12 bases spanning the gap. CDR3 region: CSATTGTTYEQYF. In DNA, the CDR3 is TGCAGTGCTACAACCGGGACGACCTACGAGCAGTACTTC.

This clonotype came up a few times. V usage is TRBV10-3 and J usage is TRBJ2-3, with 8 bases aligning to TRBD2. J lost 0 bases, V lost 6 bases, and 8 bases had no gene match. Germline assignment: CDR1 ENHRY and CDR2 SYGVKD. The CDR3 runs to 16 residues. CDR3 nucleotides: TGTGCCATCAGCGAAATAGCGGGGATTAGCACAGATACGCAGTATTTT. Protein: CAISEIAGISTDTQYF.

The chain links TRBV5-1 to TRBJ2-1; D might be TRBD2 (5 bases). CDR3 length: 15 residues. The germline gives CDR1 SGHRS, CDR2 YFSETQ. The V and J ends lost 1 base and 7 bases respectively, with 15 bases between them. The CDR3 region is CASSLRSREWNEQFF. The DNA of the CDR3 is TGCGCCAGCAGCTTGCGCTCGAGGGAGTGGAATGAGCAGTTCTTC.

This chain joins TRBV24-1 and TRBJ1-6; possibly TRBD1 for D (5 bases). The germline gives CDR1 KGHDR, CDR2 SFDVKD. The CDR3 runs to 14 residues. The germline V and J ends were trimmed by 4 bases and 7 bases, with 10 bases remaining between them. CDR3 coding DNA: TGTGCCACCAGTGAGGGGGGGAGGAATTCACCCCTCCACTTT. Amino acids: CATSEGGRNSPLHF.

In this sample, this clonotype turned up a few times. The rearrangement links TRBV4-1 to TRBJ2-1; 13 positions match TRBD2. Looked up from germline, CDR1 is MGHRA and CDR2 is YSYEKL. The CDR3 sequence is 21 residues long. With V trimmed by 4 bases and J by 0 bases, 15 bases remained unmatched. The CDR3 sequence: CASSRSTGTSGVPISYNEQFF. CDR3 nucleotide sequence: TGCGCCAGCAGCCGTTCTACTGGGACTAGCGGGGTACCGATCTCCTACAATGAGCAGTTCTTC.

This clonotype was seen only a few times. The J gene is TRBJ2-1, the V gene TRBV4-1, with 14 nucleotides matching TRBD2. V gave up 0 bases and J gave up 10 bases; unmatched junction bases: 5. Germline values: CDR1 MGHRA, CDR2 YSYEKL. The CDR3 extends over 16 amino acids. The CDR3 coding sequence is TGCGCCAGCAGCCAAGATGTGGGACTAGCGGGAGAAGAGCAGTTCTTC. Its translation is CASSQDVGLAGEEQFF.

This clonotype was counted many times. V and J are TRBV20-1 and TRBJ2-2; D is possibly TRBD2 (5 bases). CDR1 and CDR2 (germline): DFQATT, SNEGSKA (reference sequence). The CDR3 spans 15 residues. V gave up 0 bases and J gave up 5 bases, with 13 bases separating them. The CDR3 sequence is CSARDDTSGTGELFF. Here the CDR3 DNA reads TGCAGTGCTAGAGACGATACTAGTGGGACCGGGGAGCTGTTTTTT.

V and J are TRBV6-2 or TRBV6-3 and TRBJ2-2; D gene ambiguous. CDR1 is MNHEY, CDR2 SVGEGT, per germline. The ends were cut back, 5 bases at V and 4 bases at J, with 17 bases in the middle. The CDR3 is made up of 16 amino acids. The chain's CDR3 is CASSTLYRAPTGELFF. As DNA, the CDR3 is TGTGCCAGCAGTACGCTCTACAGAGCCCCCACCGGGGAGCTGTTTTTT.

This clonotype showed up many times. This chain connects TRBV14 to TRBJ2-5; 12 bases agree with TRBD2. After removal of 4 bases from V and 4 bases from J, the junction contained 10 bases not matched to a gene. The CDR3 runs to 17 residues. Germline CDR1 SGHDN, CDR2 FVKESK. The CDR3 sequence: CASSPGLAGGPGETQYF. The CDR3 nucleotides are TGTGCCAGCAGCCCGGGCCTAGCGGGAGGGCCGGGAGAGACCCAGTACTTC.

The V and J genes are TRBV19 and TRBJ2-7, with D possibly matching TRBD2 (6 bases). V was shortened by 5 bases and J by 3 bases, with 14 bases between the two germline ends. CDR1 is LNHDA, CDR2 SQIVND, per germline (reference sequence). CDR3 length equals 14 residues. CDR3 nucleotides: TGTGCCAGTAGTGCCTCCTGGGGAGGCTACGAGCAGTACTTC. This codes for CASSASWGGYEQYF.

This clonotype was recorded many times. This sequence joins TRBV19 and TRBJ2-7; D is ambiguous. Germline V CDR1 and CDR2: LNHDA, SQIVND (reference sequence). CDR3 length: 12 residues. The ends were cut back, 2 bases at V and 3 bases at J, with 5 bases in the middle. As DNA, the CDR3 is TGTGCCAGTAGTATAAAGGGCTACGAGCAGTACTTC. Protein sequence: CASSIKGYEQYF.

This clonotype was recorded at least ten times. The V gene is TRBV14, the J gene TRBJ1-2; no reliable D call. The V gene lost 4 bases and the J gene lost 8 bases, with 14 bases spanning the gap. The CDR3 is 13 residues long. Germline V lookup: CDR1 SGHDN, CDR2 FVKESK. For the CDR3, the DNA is TGTGCCAGCAGCCGCCTCTCTTCGCTAGGCTACACCTTC. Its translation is CASSRLSSLGYTF. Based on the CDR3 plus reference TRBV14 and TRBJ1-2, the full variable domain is EAGVTQFPSHSVIEKGQTVTLRCDPISGHDNLYWYRRVMGKEIKFLLHFVKESKQDESGMPNNRFLAERTGGTYSTLKVQPAELEDSGVYFCASSRLSSLGYTFGSGTRLTVV.

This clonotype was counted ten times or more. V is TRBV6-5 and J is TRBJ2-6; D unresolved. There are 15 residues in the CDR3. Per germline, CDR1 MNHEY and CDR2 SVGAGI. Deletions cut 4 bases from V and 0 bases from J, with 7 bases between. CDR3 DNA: TGTGCCAGCAGTTCCTCGTTCTCTGGGGCCAACGTCCTGACTTTC. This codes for CASSSSFSGANVLTF.

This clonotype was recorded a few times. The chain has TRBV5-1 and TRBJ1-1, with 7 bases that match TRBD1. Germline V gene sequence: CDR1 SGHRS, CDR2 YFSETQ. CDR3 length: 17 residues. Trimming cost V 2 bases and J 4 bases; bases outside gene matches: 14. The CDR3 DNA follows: TGCGCCAGCAGCTTCCGCCGGGACAGCAAATTAGTCACTGAAGCTTTCTTT. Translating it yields CASSFRRDSKLVTEAFF.

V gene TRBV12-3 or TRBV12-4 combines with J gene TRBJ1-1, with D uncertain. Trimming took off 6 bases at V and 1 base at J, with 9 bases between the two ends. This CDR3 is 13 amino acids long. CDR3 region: CASRLRGNTEAFF. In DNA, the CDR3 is TGTGCCAGCAGGTTACGGGGGAACACTGAAGCTTTCTTT.

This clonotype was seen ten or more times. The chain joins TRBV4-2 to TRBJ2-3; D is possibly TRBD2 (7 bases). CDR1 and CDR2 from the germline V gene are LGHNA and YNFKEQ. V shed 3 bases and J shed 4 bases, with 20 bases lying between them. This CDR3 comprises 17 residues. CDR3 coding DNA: TGTGCCAGCAGCCACGAGCAGCTGGCGGGGGCCCCAGATACGCAGTATTTT. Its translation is CASSHEQLAGAPDTQYF.

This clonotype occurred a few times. CDR3 DNA: TGCAGTGCTAGAGGCCGGGCTCCTGGGACAGGGACGACAGATACGCAGTATTTT. It is translated as CSARGRAPGTGTTDTQYF. V usage is TRBV20-1 and J usage is TRBJ2-3; 9 nucleotides agree with TRBD1. Germline-derived CDR1 and CDR2 are DFQATT and SNEGSKA (reference sequence). V lost 1 base to trimming and J lost 3 bases; unmatched junction nucleotides: 14. There are 18 residues in the CDR3.

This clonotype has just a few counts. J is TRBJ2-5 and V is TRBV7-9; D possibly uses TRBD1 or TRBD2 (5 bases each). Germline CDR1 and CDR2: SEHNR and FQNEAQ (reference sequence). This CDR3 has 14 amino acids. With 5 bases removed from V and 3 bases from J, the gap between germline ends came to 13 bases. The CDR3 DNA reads TGTGCCAGCAGCGACCCGGGGCTGGAAGAGACCCAGTACTTC. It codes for CASSDPGLEETQYF.

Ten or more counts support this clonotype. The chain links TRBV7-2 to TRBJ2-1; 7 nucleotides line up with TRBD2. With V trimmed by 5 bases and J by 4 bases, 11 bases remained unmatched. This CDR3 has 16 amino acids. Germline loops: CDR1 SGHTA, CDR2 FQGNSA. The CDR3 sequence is CASSPVREAEYNEQFF. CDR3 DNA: TGTGCCAGCAGCCCGGTACGGGAGGCCGAATACAATGAGCAGTTCTTC. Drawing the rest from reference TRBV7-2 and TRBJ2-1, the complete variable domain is GAGVSQSPSNKVTEKGKDVELRCDPISGHTALYWYRQSLGQGLEFLIYFQGNSAPDKSGLPSDRFSAERTGGSVSTLTIQRTQQEDSAVYLCASSPVREAEYNEQFFGPGTRLTVL.

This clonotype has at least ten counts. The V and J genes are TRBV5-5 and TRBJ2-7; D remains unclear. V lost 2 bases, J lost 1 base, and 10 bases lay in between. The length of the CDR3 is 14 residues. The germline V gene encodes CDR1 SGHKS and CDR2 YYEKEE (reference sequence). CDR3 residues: CASSFRQESYEQYF. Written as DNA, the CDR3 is TGTGCCAGCAGCTTTAGGCAGGAATCCTACGAGCAGTACTTC. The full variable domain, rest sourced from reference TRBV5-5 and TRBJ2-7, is DAGVTQSPTHLIKTRGQQVTLRCSPISGHKSVSWYQQVLGQGPQFIFQYYEKEERGRGNFPDRFSARQFPNYSSELNVNALLLGDSALYLCASSFRQESYEQYFGPGTRLTVT.

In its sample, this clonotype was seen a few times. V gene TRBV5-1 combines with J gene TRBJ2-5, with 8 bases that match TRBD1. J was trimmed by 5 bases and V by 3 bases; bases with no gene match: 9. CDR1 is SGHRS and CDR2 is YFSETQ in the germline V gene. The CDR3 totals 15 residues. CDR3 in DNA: TGCGCCAGCAGCTGGAGGACAGGGCGATTGGAGACCCAGTACTTC. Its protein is CASSWRTGRLETQYF.

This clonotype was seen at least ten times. The CDR3, as DNA: TGTGCCAGCAGCCAAGCCGGGACGGGGAATGAAAAACTGTTTTTT. Translating gives CASSQAGTGNEKLFF. The chain has TRBV4-2 and TRBJ1-4; maybe TRBD1 (5 bases). V was shortened by 1 base and J by 5 bases, with 11 bases between the two germline ends. Germline CDR1 and CDR2: LGHNA and YNFKEQ. The CDR3 totals 15 residues.

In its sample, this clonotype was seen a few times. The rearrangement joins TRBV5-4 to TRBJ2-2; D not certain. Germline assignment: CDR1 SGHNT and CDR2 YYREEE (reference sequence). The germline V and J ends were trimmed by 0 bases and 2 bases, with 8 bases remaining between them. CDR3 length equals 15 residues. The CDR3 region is CASSLVNSNTGELFF. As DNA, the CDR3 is TGTGCCAGCAGCTTGGTGAACAGCAACACCGGGGAGCTGTTTTTT.

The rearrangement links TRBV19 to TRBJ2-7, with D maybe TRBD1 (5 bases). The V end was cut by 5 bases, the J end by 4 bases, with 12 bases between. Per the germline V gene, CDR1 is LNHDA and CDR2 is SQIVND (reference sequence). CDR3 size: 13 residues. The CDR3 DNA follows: TGTGCCAGTAGTCCCAGGGCAGGTTACGAGCAGTACTTC. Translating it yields CASSPRAGYEQYF. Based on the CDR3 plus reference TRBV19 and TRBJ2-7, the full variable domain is DGGITQSPKYLFRKEGQNVTLSCEQNLNHDAMYWYRQDPGQGLRLIYYSQIVNDFQKGDIAEGYSVSREKKESFPLTVTSAQKNPTAFYLCASSPRAGYEQYFGPGTRLTVT.